These 26 T cell receptor beta chains were all obtained from the same sample, sequenced in a study of T-cell memory formation after mild COVID-19. MiXCR, applied by TCRdb to the 5' RACE reads, yields one record per CDR3 protein. The sample yields approximately 82,000 distinct CDR3 sequences, around 13% seen once. The sequenced sample consisted of PBMCs or a T cell subset sorted from them (not recorded which). The source of these receptors is a young man who had mild COVID-19 (a few samples of this study predate the infection). Cell type and time point are not known.

The chain employs TRBV4-3 and TRBJ1-1, with D perhaps TRBD1 (6 bases). Germline V gives CDR1 LGHNA, CDR2 YSLEER. Trimming pared 4 bases from V and 0 bases from J, leaving 21 bases between. This CDR3 comprises 18 residues. Written as DNA, the CDR3 is TGCGCCAGCAGCCTCACTCGACCGGGACACCTATTGAACACTGAAGCTTTCTTT. It codes for CASSLTRPGHLLNTEAFF.

This clonotype was counted at least ten times. This chain links TRBV28 with TRBJ2-4; no clear D. The CDR3 length is 17 residues. Germline V gene sequence: CDR1 MDHEN, CDR2 SYDVKM. V lost 3 bases and J 6 bases, leaving 21 bases between the germline ends. As DNA, the CDR3 is TGTGCCAGCAGTTTTAGGGTGTTAGATGATTTGGGAAACATTCAGTACTTC. Amino acid sequence: CASSFRVLDDLGNIQYF.

This clonotype was detected a few times. This rearrangement joins TRBV7-3 to TRBJ2-3; a weak D match, TRBD2 (6 bases). The CDR3 has 15 amino acids. V lost 6 bases, J lost 1 base, and 14 bases lay in between. The germline CDR1 and CDR2 sequences are SGHTA and FQGTGA. CDR3 sequence: CASSPIPGGTDTQYF. The CDR3 DNA is TGTGCCAGCAGTCCCATCCCGGGGGGCACAGATACGCAGTATTTT.

The chain links TRBV5-4 to TRBJ2-5; tentative D call: TRBD2 (7 bases). This CDR3 is 14 amino acids long. V dropped 7 bases and J dropped 3 bases, with 16 bases sitting between them. Germline V CDR1 and CDR2: SGHNT, YYREEE (reference sequence). The chain's CDR3 is CASEWGGHKETQYF. The CDR3 nucleotides read TGTGCCAGCGAATGGGGGGGCCACAAAGAGACCCAGTACTTC. The full variable domain, completed using reference TRBV5-4 and TRBJ2-5, is ETGVTQSPTHLIKTRGQQVTLRCSSQSGHNTVSWYQQALGQGPQFIFQYYREEENGRGNFPPRFSGLQFPNYSSELNVNALELDDSALYLCASEWGGHKETQYFGPGTRLLVL.

This clonotype has ten or more counts. The rearrangement links TRBV2 to TRBJ2-3, with D possibly being TRBD1 or TRBD2 (5 bases each). The CDR3 loop spans 13 amino acids. Germline V CDR1 and CDR2: SNHLY, FYNNEI. V gave up 3 bases and J gave up 3 bases, with 7 bases separating them. CDR3 residues: CASSDGGTDTQYF. The CDR3 region has the DNA TGTGCCAGCAGTGATGGGGGTACAGATACGCAGTATTTT.

Here the CDR3 DNA reads TGTGCCAGCAGCTTAACGAATCACGAACCCGGGTTTGGGGAGCTGTTTTTT. Translation: CASSLTNHEPGFGELFF. The V call is TRBV7-3, the J call TRBJ2-2; D call uncertain. V was clipped by 0 bases and J by 8 bases, with 19 bases between them. Germline loops: CDR1 SGHTA, CDR2 FQGTGA. The CDR3 has 17 amino acids.

For the CDR3, the DNA is TGTGCCAGCTCCCAATGGGCAGGCGGGAATCAGCCCCAGCATTTT. It specifies CASSQWAGGNQPQHF. V usage is TRBV27 and J usage is TRBJ1-5; D gene ambiguous. Trimming stripped 8 bases from V and 4 bases from J, with 18 bases between. The CDR3 covers 15 residues. Per germline, CDR1 MNHEY and CDR2 SMNVEV (reference sequence).

This clonotype was detected only a few times. The chain employs TRBV11-2 and TRBJ2-7; D is unresolved. The CDR3 loop spans 13 amino acids. Trimming took off 1 base at V and 5 bases at J, with 9 bases between the two ends. Germline V gene sequence: CDR1 SGHAT, CDR2 FQNNGV. CDR3 in amino acids: CASSLGSSNEQYF. CDR3 coding DNA: TGTGCCAGCAGCTTAGGGTCCTCAAACGAGCAGTACTTC.

The chain carries TRBV7-9 and TRBJ1-1, with D possibly matching TRBD1 (5 bases). The CDR3 runs 13 residues. Deletions cut 8 bases from V and 1 base from J, with 11 bases between. The germline V gene encodes CDR1 SEHNR and CDR2 FQNEAQ (reference sequence). The CDR3: CASAGGGNTEAFF. The CDR3 region has the DNA TGTGCCAGCGCCGGGGGAGGGAACACTGAAGCTTTCTTT.

The genes are TRBV27 and TRBJ2-1, with no clear D. V shed 7 bases and J shed 3 bases, with 13 bases lying between them. Germline-derived CDR1 and CDR2 are MNHEY and SMNVEV (reference sequence). CDR3 length: 14 residues. This chain's CDR3 is CASTPTGIYNEQFF. Here the CDR3 DNA reads TGTGCCAGCACCCCGACTGGGATCTACAATGAGCAGTTCTTC.

The chain links TRBV10-3 to TRBJ2-3, with D perhaps matching TRBD1 (6 bases). The CDR3 loop spans 13 amino acids. Trimming removed 6 bases from V and 1 base from J, with 8 bases in between. CDR1 ENHRY and CDR2 SYGVKD come from the germline V gene. This CDR3 reads CAIRDRRTDTQYF. The CDR3 region has the DNA TGTGCCATCAGAGACAGGCGCACAGATACGCAGTATTTT.

V gene TRBV7-9 combines with J gene TRBJ2-7; D is unclear. This CDR3 region has 12 residues. CDR1 SEHNR and CDR2 FQNEAQ come from the germline V gene (reference sequence). The ends were cut back, 1 base at V and 6 bases at J, with 7 bases in the middle. The CDR3 DNA reads as TGTGCCAGCAGCTTAGGGAAATCCGAGCAGTACTTC. It translates to CASSLGKSEQYF. Looking up the rest from reference TRBV7-9 and TRBJ2-7 gives the full variable domain: DTGVSQNPRHKITKRGQNVTFRCDPISEHNRLYWYRQTLGQGPEFLTYFQNEAQLEKSRLLSDRFSAERPKGSFSTLEIQRTEQGDSAMYLCASSLGKSEQYFGPGTRLTVT.

This clonotype was counted between two and nine times. This chain uses TRBV6-2 or TRBV6-3 with TRBJ1-1, with 9 bases aligning to TRBD1. The CDR3 is 18 residues long. Per germline, CDR1 MNHEY and CDR2 SVGEGT. The V segment lost 5 bases and the J segment 0 bases; nucleotides outside the gene matches: 13. This chain's CDR3 is CASSATRTGVIMNTEAFF. CDR3 DNA sequence: TGTGCCAGCAGTGCGACCCGGACAGGGGTCATCATGAACACTGAAGCTTTCTTT.

This clonotype was recorded many times. This chain joins TRBV7-3 and TRBJ2-1; possible D gene TRBD2, 6 bases. The CDR3 runs to 15 residues. Trimming shortened V by 5 bases and J by 5 bases, and 16 bases separated the two germline ends. The germline V gene has CDR1 SGHTA and CDR2 FQGTGA. CDR3 protein: CASSPLGGSNNEQFF. In nucleotides, the CDR3 is TGTGCCAGCAGCCCCCTCGGAGGGTCTAACAATGAGCAGTTCTTC. The whole variable domain, filled in from reference TRBV7-3 and TRBJ2-1, reads GAGVSQTPSNKVTEKGKYVELRCDPISGHTALYWYRQSLGQGPEFLIYFQGTGAADDSGLPNDRFFAVRPEGSVSTLKIQRTERGDSAVYLCASSPLGGSNNEQFFGPGTRLTVL.

J is TRBJ1-5 and V is TRBV24-1; the D is unclear. Germline CDR1 and CDR2: KGHDR and SFDVKD. Trimming stripped 7 bases from V and 6 bases from J, with 12 bases between. The CDR3 spans 13 residues. The CDR3: CATSPSGFQPQHF. CDR3 in DNA: TGTGCCACCAGCCCCTCAGGTTTTCAGCCCCAGCATTTT.

In its sample, this clonotype was seen once. The V and J genes are TRBV11-2 and TRBJ2-2; 8 positions agree with TRBD2. The CDR3 has 16 residues. Germline V gene data show CDR1 as SGHAT and CDR2 as FQNNGV. V gave up 5 bases and J gave up 7 bases; unmatched junction bases: 12. CDR3 nucleotides: TGTGCCAGCAGCCCCCTGGCGGGGGGCGAGAGCGGGGAGCTGTTTTTT. Encoded protein: CASSPLAGGESGELFF.

This clonotype has just a few counts. The V and J genes are TRBV4-3 and TRBJ1-1; TRBD1 agrees at 8 bases. Germline values: CDR1 LGHNA, CDR2 YSLEER. CDR3 size: 15 residues. The J segment lost 3 bases and the V segment lost 2 bases, leaving 5 bases of the junction unmatched. The CDR3 nucleotides read TGCGCCAGCAGCCAACTTAAGACAGGGGACACTGAAGCTTTCTTT. Protein sequence: CASSQLKTGDTEAFF.

This clonotype has just a few counts. This rearrangement joins TRBV7-9 to TRBJ1-1, with D perhaps TRBD1 (5 bases). This CDR3 has 12 amino acids. Between the trimmed V and J ends, which lost 6 bases and 4 bases, there was a span of 9 bases. CDR1 and CDR2 from the germline V gene are SEHNR and FQNEAQ (reference sequence). The DNA of the CDR3 is TGTGCCAGCAGTCCCCAGGGCACTGAAGCTTTCTTT. This gives the protein CASSPQGTEAFF. The whole variable domain, remainder taken from reference TRBV7-9 and TRBJ1-1, is DTGVSQNPRHKITKRGQNVTFRCDPISEHNRLYWYRQTLGQGPEFLTYFQNEAQLEKSRLLSDRFSAERPKGSFSTLEIQRTEQGDSAMYLCASSPQGTEAFFGQGTRLTVV.

The rearrangement joins TRBV9 to TRBJ1-5, with 7 bases fitting TRBD1. V lost 4 bases to trimming and J lost 4 bases; unmatched junction nucleotides: 8. Germline V gives CDR1 SGDLS, CDR2 YYNGEE. The CDR3 is made up of 15 amino acids. CDR3 residues: CASSPGTDSNQPQHF. The CDR3 nucleotides are TGTGCCAGCAGCCCCGGGACAGACTCAAATCAGCCCCAGCATTTT. The full variable domain, completed using reference TRBV9 and TRBJ1-5, is DSGVTQTPKHLITATGQRVTLRCSPRSGDLSVYWYQQSLDQGLQFLIQYYNGEERAKGNILERFSAQQFPDLHSELNLSSLELGDSALYFCASSPGTDSNQPQHFGDGTRLSIL.

This clonotype was observed a few times. The chain has TRBV27 and TRBJ2-1; perhaps D is TRBD1 or TRBD2 (6 bases each). The CDR3 contains 12 residues. V lost 5 bases and J lost 6, with 8 bases in between. Germline V gene data show CDR1 as MNHEY and CDR2 as SMNVEV (reference sequence). This CDR3 is CASSPGANEQFF. The CDR3 DNA is TGTGCCAGCAGTCCGGGGGCCAATGAGCAGTTCTTC.

This clonotype turned up a few times. This chain connects TRBV4-2 to TRBJ1-1; D may be TRBD1 (5 bases). Germline V gives CDR1 LGHNA, CDR2 YNFKEQ. The CDR3 totals 18 residues. The ends were cut back, 0 bases at V and 3 bases at J, with 20 bases in the middle. The CDR3 is CASSQDQGDGGGDTEAFF. In nucleotides, the CDR3 is TGTGCCAGCAGCCAAGATCAAGGAGACGGTGGAGGGGACACTGAAGCTTTCTTT.

The chain is built from TRBV6-2 or TRBV6-3 and TRBJ2-7, with a weak D call TRBD2 (6 bases). Germline V lookup: CDR1 MNHEY, CDR2 SVGEGT. The germline V and J ends were trimmed by 6 bases and 9 bases, with 15 bases remaining between them. This CDR3 is 12 amino acids long. In nucleotides, the CDR3 is TGTGCCAGCAGCCCGTCGAGGGACTGGCAGTACTTC. Translating it yields CASSPSRDWQYF.

This clonotype was counted between two and nine times. The chain employs TRBV27 and TRBJ1-2; D is perhaps TRBD1 (6 bases). The germline CDR1 and CDR2 sequences are MNHEY and SMNVEV (reference sequence). The V end was cut by 6 bases, the J end by 4 bases, with 15 bases between. The CDR3 sequence is 14 residues long. This CDR3 reads CASRSAGGGYGYTF. CDR3 nucleotide sequence: TGTGCCAGCAGATCCGCGGGGGGCGGCTATGGCTACACCTTC.

This clonotype has just a few counts. V and J are TRBV4-1 and TRBJ2-7; TRBD1 might be the D (5 bases). Between the trimmed V and J ends, which lost 2 bases and 3 bases, there was a span of 11 bases. The CDR3 extends over 14 amino acids. The germline gives CDR1 MGHRA, CDR2 YSYEKL. CDR3 protein: CASSQKTGDYEQYF. The CDR3 DNA reads TGCGCCAGCAGCCAAAAAACAGGCGACTACGAGCAGTACTTC.

A few counts support this clonotype. This sequence joins TRBV15 and TRBJ1-3; no clear D gene. Trimming took off 0 bases at V and 3 bases at J, with 9 bases between the two ends. This CDR3 has 15 residues. Germline V gene data show CDR1 as LNHNV and CDR2 as YYDKDF (reference sequence). CDR3 sequence (DNA): TGTGCCACCAGCAGAGATCGAGCGGTTGGAAACACCATATATTTT. Amino acid sequence: CATSRDRAVGNTIYF.

This clonotype was picked up a small number of times. This rearrangement joins TRBV6-2 or TRBV6-3 to TRBJ1-6; 8 bases are shared with TRBD1. Germline V lookup: CDR1 MNHEY, CDR2 SVGEGT. This CDR3 comprises 14 residues. Trimming at V came to 6 bases and at J to 9 bases, leaving 7 bases not matched to a gene. DNA of the CDR3: TGTGCCAGCAGAACGACAGGGGAGGCTTCACCCCTCCACTTT. Translating gives CASRTTGEASPLHF.